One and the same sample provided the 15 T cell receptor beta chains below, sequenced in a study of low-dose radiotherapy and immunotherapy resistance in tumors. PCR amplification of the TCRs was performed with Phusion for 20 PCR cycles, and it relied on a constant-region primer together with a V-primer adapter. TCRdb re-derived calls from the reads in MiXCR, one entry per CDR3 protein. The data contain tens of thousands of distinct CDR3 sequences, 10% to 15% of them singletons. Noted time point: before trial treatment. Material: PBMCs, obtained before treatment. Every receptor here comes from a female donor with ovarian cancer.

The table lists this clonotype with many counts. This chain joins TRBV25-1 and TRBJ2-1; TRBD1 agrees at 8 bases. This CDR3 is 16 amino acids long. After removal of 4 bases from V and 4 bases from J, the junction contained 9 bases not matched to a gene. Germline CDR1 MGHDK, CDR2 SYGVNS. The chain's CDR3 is CASSADRGRLYNEQFF. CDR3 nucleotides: TGTGCCAGCAGTGCAGACAGGGGCCGCCTGTACAATGAGCAGTTCTTC.

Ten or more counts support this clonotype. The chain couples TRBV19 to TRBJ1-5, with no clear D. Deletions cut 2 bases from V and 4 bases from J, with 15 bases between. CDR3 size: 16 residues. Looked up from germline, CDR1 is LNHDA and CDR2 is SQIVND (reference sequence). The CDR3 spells CASSIFLVQANQPQHF. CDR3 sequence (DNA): TGTGCCAGTAGTATATTTCTCGTCCAAGCGAATCAGCCCCAGCATTTT.

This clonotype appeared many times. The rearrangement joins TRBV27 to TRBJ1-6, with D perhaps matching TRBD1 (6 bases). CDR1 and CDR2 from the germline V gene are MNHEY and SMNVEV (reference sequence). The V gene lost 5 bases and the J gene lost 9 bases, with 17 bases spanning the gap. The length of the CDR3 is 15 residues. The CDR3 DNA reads TGTGCCAGCAGTCTCCGGGACAACCGGGTTTCACCCCTCCACTTT. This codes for CASSLRDNRVSPLHF.

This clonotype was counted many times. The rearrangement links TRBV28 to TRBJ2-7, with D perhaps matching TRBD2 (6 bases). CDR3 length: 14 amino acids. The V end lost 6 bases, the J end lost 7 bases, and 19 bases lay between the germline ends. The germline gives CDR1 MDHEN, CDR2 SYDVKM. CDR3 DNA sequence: TGTGCCAGCAGGACCGGCGGTTCTCGGGGGGAGCAGTACTTC. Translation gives CASRTGGSRGEQYF.

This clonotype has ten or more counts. The CDR3 spells CASSPSPGDTYEQYF. The CDR3 DNA sequence: TGTGCCAGCAGCCCCAGTCCGGGGGACACCTACGAGCAGTACTTC. The genes are TRBV6-5 and TRBJ2-7; D assignment may be TRBD1 or TRBD2 (6 bases each). V lost 6 bases and J lost 2, with 17 bases in between. Germline V gives CDR1 MNHEY, CDR2 SVGAGI. CDR3 length: 15 residues.

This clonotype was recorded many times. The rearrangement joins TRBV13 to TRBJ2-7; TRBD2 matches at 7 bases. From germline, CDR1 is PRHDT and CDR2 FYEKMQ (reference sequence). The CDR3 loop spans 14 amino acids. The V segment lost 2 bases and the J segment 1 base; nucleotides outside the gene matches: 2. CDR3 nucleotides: TGTGCCAGCAGCTTAAGCGGGGTTTCCTACGAGCAGTACTTC. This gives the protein CASSLSGVSYEQYF.

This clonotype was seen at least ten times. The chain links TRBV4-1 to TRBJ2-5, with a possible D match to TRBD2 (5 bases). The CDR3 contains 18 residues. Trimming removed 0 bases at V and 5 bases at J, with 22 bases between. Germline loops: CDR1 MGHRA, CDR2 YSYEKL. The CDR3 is CASSQDHPGKASVETQYF. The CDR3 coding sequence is TGCGCCAGCAGCCAAGATCACCCCGGGAAGGCGTCCGTGGAGACCCAGTACTTC.

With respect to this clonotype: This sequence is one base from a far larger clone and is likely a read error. The CDR3 sequence: CASSPHGTGHNEQYF. The CDR3 nucleotides are TGTGCCAGCAGTCCCCACGGGACAGGGCACAATGAGCAGTACTTC. The chain recombines TRBV3-1 with TRBJ2-7; 9 nucleotides line up with TRBD1. The trim removed 6 bases at V and 7 bases at J, leaving 13 bases unmatched. The CDR3 contains 15 residues. CDR1 is LGHDT, CDR2 YNNKEL, per germline (reference sequence).

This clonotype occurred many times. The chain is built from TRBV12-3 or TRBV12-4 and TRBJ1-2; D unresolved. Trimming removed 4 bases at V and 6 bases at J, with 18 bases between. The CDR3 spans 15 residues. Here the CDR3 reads CASSSRTPLGHGYTF. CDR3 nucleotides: TGTGCCAGCAGTTCACGGACTCCCCTGGGCCATGGCTACACCTTC.

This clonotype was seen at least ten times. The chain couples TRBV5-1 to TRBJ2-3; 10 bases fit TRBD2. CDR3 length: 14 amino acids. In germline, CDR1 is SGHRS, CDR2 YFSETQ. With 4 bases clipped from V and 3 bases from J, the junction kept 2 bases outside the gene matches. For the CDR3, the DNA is TGCGCCAGCAGCCCGGGACTAGCGACAGATACGCAGTATTTT. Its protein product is CASSPGLATDTQYF.

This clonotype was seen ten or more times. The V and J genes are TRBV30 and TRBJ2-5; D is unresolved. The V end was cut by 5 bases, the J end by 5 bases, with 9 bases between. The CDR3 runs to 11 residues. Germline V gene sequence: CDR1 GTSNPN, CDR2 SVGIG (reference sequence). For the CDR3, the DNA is TGTGCCTGGGTGGACGAGGAGACCCAGTACTTC. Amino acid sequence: CAWVDEETQYF.

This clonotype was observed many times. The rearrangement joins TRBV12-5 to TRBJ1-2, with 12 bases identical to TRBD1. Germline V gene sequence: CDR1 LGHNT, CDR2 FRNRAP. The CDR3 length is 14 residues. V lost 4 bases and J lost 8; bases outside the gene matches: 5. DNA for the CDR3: TGTGCTAGTGGTTCGGGACAGGGGGCTAGGGGCTACACCTTC. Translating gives CASGSGQGARGYTF. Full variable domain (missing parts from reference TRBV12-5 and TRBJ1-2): DARVTQTPRHKVTEMGQEVTMRCQPILGHNTVFWYRQTMMQGLELLAYFRNRAPLDDSGMPKDRFSAEMPDATLATLKIQPSEPRDSAVYFCASGSGQGARGYTFGSGTRLTVV.

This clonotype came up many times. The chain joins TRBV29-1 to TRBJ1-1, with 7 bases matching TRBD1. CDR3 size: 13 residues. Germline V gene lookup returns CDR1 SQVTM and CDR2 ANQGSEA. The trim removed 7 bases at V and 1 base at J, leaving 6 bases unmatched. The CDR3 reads CSANDRANTEAFF. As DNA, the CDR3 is TGCAGCGCCAACGACAGGGCGAACACTGAAGCTTTCTTT.

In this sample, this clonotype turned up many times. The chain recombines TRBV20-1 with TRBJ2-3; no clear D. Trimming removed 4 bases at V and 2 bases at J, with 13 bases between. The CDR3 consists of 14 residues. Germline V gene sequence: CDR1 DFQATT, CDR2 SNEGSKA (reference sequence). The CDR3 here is CSANRMSHTDTQYF. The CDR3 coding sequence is TGCAGTGCTAATCGGATGAGCCACACAGATACGCAGTATTTT.

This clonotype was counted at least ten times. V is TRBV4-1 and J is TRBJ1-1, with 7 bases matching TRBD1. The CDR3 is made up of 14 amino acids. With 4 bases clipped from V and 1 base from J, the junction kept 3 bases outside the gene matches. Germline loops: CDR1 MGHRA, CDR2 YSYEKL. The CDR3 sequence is CASSRGQANTEAFF. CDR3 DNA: TGCGCCAGCAGCCGCGGACAGGCGAACACTGAAGCTTTCTTT.